This entry lists 21 T cell receptor beta chains sequenced from one sample in a study of technical replicates of blood from several donors. Libraries were prepared by immunoSEQ multiplex PCR; TCRdb keeps only in-frame clonotypes and omits some of them. The table has 75,000 to 90,000 clones, around 96% seen once. Specimen: T cells isolated from PBMCs. These receptors were taken from a human donor in good health.

The chain is built from TRBV6-1 and TRBJ2-7; the match to TRBD2 covers 7 bases. The CDR3 is 15 residues long. The junction had 3 bases not matched to a gene; V was cut back by 1 base and J by 0 bases. Per the germline V gene, CDR1 is MNHNS and CDR2 is SASEGT. The CDR3 loop is CASSEGLADSYEQYF. CDR3 DNA: TGTGCCAGCAGTGAAGGGCTAGCGGACTCCTACGAGCAGTACTTC.

V usage is TRBV11-2 and J usage is TRBJ2-5; 7 nucleotides line up with TRBD1. V trimming: 3 bases; J trimming: 1 base; junction bases outside the gene matches: 2. CDR3 size: 14 residues. CDR1 is SGHAT, CDR2 FQNNGV, per germline. The CDR3 loop reads CASSFGQVQETQYF. In nucleotides, the CDR3 is TGTGCCAGCAGCTTCGGACAGGTCCAAGAGACCCAGTACTTC.

This chain uses TRBV25-1 with TRBJ2-7, with 14 bases that match TRBD2. The CDR3 runs to 14 residues. Germline CDR1 reads MGHDK; CDR2 reads SYGVNS. V dropped 7 bases and J dropped 6; count of bases not matched to a gene: 5. The CDR3 DNA sequence: TGTGCCAGCATGACTAGCGGGAGGGCGGGCGAGCAGTACTTC. Translated, it gives CASMTSGRAGEQYF.

V is TRBV6-6 and J is TRBJ1-4; TRBD1 might be the D (6 bases). From germline, CDR1 is MNHNY and CDR2 SVGAGI (reference sequence). V lost 2 bases and J lost 6, with 10 bases in between. The CDR3 is 14 residues long. The CDR3 protein is CASSYVDRYEKLFF. The CDR3 DNA follows: TGTGCCAGCAGTTACGTGGACAGATATGAAAAACTGTTTTTT.

The chain is built from TRBV9 and TRBJ2-1, with D possibly TRBD2 on 6 matching bases. The CDR3 loop spans 16 amino acids. The germline V and J ends were trimmed by 0 bases and 0 bases, with 10 bases remaining between them. Germline loops: CDR1 SGDLS, CDR2 YYNGEE. The CDR3 DNA follows: TGTGCCAGCAGCGTAGGAGGTAGCGGCTCCTACAATGAGCAGTTCTTC. It specifies CASSVGGSGSYNEQFF.

The J gene is TRBJ2-5, the V gene TRBV9; TRBD2 matches 11 bases. The J segment lost 4 bases and the V segment lost 0 bases, leaving 5 bases of the junction unmatched. CDR1 is SGDLS, CDR2 YYNGEE, per germline. CDR3 length: 16 residues. The CDR3 DNA reads TGTGCCAGCAGCGTAGGTGTAGCGGGAGGGCCAGAGACCCAGTACTTC. Protein sequence: CASSVGVAGGPETQYF.

The rearrangement uses TRBV20-1 and TRBJ1-2; D ambiguous. Trimming removed 6 bases from V and 6 bases from J, with 11 bases in between. From germline, CDR1 is DFQATT and CDR2 SNEGSKA (reference sequence). This CDR3 contains 11 residues. The CDR3 DNA reads TGCAGTGCCAGCGACGGAGATGGCTACACCTTC. It codes for CSASDGDGYTF.

V gene TRBV29-1 combines with J gene TRBJ2-1, with D possibly being TRBD1 (6 bases). The CDR3 totals 13 residues. Looked up from germline, CDR1 is SQVTM and CDR2 is ANQGSEA. The V end was cut by 3 bases, the J end by 8 bases, with 14 bases between. CDR3 protein: CSVEGQGIDEQFF. The DNA of the CDR3 is TGCAGCGTTGAGGGGCAGGGGATCGATGAGCAGTTCTTC.

The sample holds one count of this clone. V and J are TRBV4-3 and TRBJ1-1; D unresolved. The ends were cut back, 0 bases at V and 3 bases at J, with 17 bases in the middle. This CDR3 is built from 17 residues. Germline V gives CDR1 LGHNA, CDR2 YSLEER. The CDR3 is CASSQEGMRAADTEAFF. DNA for the CDR3: TGCGCCAGCAGCCAAGAAGGGATGAGGGCTGCGGACACTGAAGCTTTCTTT.

The chain links TRBV7-9 to TRBJ1-3; D gene ambiguous. Germline CDR1 and CDR2: SEHNR and FQNEAQ (reference sequence). The CDR3 consists of 15 residues. V lost 3 bases, J lost 0 bases, and 9 bases lay in between. CDR3 amino acids: CASSLVPVSGNTIYF. Written as DNA, the CDR3 is TGTGCCAGCAGCTTGGTGCCGGTCTCTGGAAACACCATATATTTT.

This chain connects TRBV7-2 to TRBJ2-5, with 9 bases lining up with TRBD2. Unmatched junction bases numbered 3, after V lost 2 bases and J lost 5 bases. The CDR3 runs to 14 residues. Germline CDR1 and CDR2: SGHTA and FQGNSA. In DNA, the CDR3 is TGTGCCAGCAGCTTAATAGCGGGAGACGAGACCCAGTACTTC. It yields the protein CASSLIAGDETQYF. Supplemented by reference TRBV7-2 and TRBJ2-5, the full variable domain reads GAGVSQSPSNKVTEKGKDVELRCDPISGHTALYWYRQSLGQGLEFLIYFQGNSAPDKSGLPSDRFSAERTGGSVSTLTIQRTQQEDSAVYLCASSLIAGDETQYFGPGTRLLVL.

The V and J genes are TRBV6-6 and TRBJ2-4; D is ambiguous. The germline V gene has CDR1 MNHNY and CDR2 SVGAGI (reference sequence). CDR3 size: 16 residues. Trimming removed 2 bases from V and 5 bases from J, with 16 bases in between. The CDR3 is CASSYGVQHVENIQYF. CDR3 sequence (DNA): TGTGCCAGCAGTTACGGAGTGCAGCACGTGGAAAACATTCAGTACTTC.

V gene TRBV9 combines with J gene TRBJ2-7, with 12 bases lining up with TRBD1. CDR3 length: 15 residues. Germline V gene lookup returns CDR1 SGDLS and CDR2 YYNGEE. V lost 0 bases and J lost 3; bases outside the gene matches: 1. CDR3 sequence (DNA): TGTGCCAGCAGCGTAGGGGACAGGGGGCTCTACGAGCAGTACTTC. Translation gives CASSVGDRGLYEQYF.

The rearrangement joins TRBV6-4 to TRBJ2-1, with 12 bases identical to TRBD2. The CDR3 has 15 residues. Germline trimming cut 4 bases from V and 9 bases from J; bases unmatched to any gene: 7. Germline assignment: CDR1 MRHNA and CDR2 SNTAGT. Here the CDR3 reads CASSGLTSGRGEQFF. The CDR3 region has the DNA TGTGCCAGCAGTGGACTGACTAGCGGGAGAGGTGAGCAGTTCTTC.

This sequence joins TRBV6-1 and TRBJ1-1, with TRBD1 matching 7 bases. This CDR3 is 15 amino acids long. The J segment lost 5 bases and the V segment lost 10 bases, leaving 16 bases of the junction unmatched. The germline gives CDR1 MNHNS, CDR2 SASEGT. The CDR3: CATKTGATSWTEAFF. CDR3 coding DNA: TGTGCCACCAAAACAGGGGCCACATCTTGGACTGAAGCTTTCTTT.

This clone was picked up a small number of times. The chain carries TRBV6-6 and TRBJ2-2; a possible D gene is TRBD1 (5 bases). This CDR3 is 12 amino acids long. Trimming shortened V by 7 bases and J by 6 bases, and 9 bases separated the two germline ends. Germline lookup yields CDR1 MNHNY and CDR2 SVGAGI (reference sequence). The CDR3 is CASMQGPGELFF. The CDR3 nucleotides are TGTGCCAGCATGCAGGGTCCCGGGGAGCTGTTTTTT.

CDR3 DNA sequence: TGTGCCAGCAGATACAACCAGGGAACCGGGGAGCTGTTTTTT. Protein product: CASRYNQGTGELFF. V and J are TRBV5-4 and TRBJ2-2, with D possibly matching TRBD1 (5 bases). The CDR3 is 14 amino acids. CDR1 and CDR2 (germline): SGHNT, YYREEE (reference sequence). Trimming took 5 bases from V and 5 from J, leaving 13 bases between them.

This chain joins TRBV18 and TRBJ1-5; possible D gene TRBD1, 5 bases. The germline V gene has CDR1 KGHSH and CDR2 LQKENI. The CDR3 has 13 amino acids. V was trimmed by 7 bases and J by 3 bases, leaving 10 bases between them. The CDR3 DNA sequence: TGTGCCAGCTGTGACAGTTACAATCAGCCCCAGCATTTT. It yields the protein CASCDSYNQPQHF.

This clone was observed a single time. CDR3 DNA sequence: TGTGCCAGCAGTGGAGGGCGGACCTACGAGCAGTACTTC. Its protein is CASSGGRTYEQYF. The chain joins TRBV6-1 to TRBJ2-7; D is possibly TRBD2 (5 bases). CDR3 size: 13 residues. Trimming stripped 4 bases from V and 2 bases from J, with 9 bases between. Per germline, CDR1 MNHNS and CDR2 SASEGT.

The CDR3 nucleotides read TGTGCCAGTAGTGGGACTAGCGGGACGTGGTGGCGGGAGCAGTACTTC. This codes for CASSGTSGTWWREQYF. V gene TRBV19 combines with J gene TRBJ2-7, with 13 bases identical to TRBD2. CDR3 length: 16 amino acids. V trimming: 5 bases; J trimming: 7 bases; junction bases outside the gene matches: 11. From germline, CDR1 is LNHDA and CDR2 SQIVND (reference sequence).

The chain links TRBV30 to TRBJ1-1; a weak D match, TRBD1 (6 bases). CDR3 size: 13 residues. V shed 0 bases and J shed 4 bases, with 9 bases lying between them. In germline, CDR1 is GTSNPN, CDR2 SVGIG (reference sequence). CDR3 nucleotide sequence: TGTGCCTGGAGTGTACAGGGCTCCACTGAAGCTTTCTTT. Translation: CAWSVQGSTEAFF.